The 2 T cell receptor beta chains below all came from one sample that was sequenced in a study of shared clonotypes between healthy human individuals. Clones were read by immunoSEQ multiplex PCR, and TCRdb kept only the in-frame ones, dropping some. Among approximately 1,500,000 clones listed, around 97% were seen once. Material for sequencing was naive CD4+ T cells sorted from blood. Subset here: CD45RA+ positively selected. All receptors derive from a young man in good health.

The gene calls are TRBV6-6 and TRBJ1-1, with 7 nucleotides matching TRBD1. CDR1 and CDR2 from the germline V gene are MNHNY and SVGAGI (reference sequence). V was clipped by 7 bases and J by 0 bases; unmatched bases: 5. The length of the CDR3 is 14 residues. The CDR3 reads CASIGTVMNTEAFF. Here the CDR3 DNA reads TGTGCCAGCATAGGGACAGTTATGAACACTGAAGCTTTCTTT.

The chain links TRBV6-6 to TRBJ2-1; D is possibly TRBD2 (5 bases). V was pared by 8 bases and J by 3 bases, with 14 bases between. Per germline, CDR1 MNHNY and CDR2 SVGAGI (reference sequence). This CDR3 has 14 amino acids. The CDR3 here is CASRGEYFYNEQFF. The CDR3 nucleotides are TGTGCCAGCCGGGGAGAGTATTTCTACAATGAGCAGTTCTTC.